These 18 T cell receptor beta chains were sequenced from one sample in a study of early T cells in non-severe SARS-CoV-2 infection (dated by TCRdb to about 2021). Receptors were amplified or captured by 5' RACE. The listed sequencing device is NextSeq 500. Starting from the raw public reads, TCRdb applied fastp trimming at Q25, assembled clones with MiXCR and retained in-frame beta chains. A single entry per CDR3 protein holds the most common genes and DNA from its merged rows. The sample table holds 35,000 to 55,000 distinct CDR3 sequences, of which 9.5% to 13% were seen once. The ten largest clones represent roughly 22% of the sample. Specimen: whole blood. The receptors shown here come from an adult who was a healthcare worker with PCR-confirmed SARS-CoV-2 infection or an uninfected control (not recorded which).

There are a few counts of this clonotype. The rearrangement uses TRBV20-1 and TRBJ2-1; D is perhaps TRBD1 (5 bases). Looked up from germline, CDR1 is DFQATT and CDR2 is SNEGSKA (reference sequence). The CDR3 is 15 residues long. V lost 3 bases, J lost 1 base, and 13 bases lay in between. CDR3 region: CSASLPGRSYNEQFF. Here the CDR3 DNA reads TGCAGTGCTAGCCTTCCAGGGCGGTCCTACAATGAGCAGTTCTTC.

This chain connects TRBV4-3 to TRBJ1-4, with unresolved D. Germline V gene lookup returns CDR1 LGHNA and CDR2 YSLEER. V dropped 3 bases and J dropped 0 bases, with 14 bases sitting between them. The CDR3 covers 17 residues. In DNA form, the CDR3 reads TGCGCCAGCAGCCAGGCCTTGCGAAAAACAACTAATGAAAAACTGTTTTTT. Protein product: CASSQALRKTTNEKLFF.

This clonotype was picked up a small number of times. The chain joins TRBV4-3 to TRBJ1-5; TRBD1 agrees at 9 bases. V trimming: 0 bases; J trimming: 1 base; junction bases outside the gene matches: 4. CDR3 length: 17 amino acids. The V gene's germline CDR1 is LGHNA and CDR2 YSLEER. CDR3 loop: CASSQDLGTGSNQPQHF. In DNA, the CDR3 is TGCGCCAGCAGCCAAGATCTAGGGACAGGGAGCAATCAGCCCCAGCATTTT.

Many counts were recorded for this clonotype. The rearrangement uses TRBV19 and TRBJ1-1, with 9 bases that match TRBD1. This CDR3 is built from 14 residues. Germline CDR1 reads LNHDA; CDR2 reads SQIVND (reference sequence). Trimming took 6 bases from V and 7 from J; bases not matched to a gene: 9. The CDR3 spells CASRATGGVLEAFF. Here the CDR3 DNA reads TGTGCCAGTAGAGCAACAGGGGGCGTACTTGAAGCTTTCTTT. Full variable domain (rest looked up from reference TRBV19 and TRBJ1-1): DGGITQSPKYLFRKEGQNVTLSCEQNLNHDAMYWYRQDPGQGLRLIYYSQIVNDFQKGDIAEGYSVSREKKESFPLTVTSAQKNPTAFYLCASRATGGVLEAFFGQGTRLTVV.

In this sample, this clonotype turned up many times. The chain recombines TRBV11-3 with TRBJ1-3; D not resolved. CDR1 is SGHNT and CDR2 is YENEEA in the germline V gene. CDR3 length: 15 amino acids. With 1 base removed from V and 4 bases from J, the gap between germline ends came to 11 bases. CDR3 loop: CASSLGRESGNTIYF. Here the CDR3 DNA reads TGTGCCAGCAGCTTAGGTCGGGAATCCGGAAACACCATATATTTT.

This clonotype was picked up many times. CDR3 region: CASSLSRDSPLHF. Here the CDR3 DNA reads TGTGCCAGCAGTTTATCGCGGGATTCACCCCTCCACTTT. The gene calls are TRBV27 and TRBJ1-6; D gene uncertain. CDR3 size: 13 residues. CDR1 and CDR2 (germline): MNHEY, SMNVEV (reference sequence). With 0 bases removed from V and 8 bases from J, the gap between germline ends came to 5 bases.

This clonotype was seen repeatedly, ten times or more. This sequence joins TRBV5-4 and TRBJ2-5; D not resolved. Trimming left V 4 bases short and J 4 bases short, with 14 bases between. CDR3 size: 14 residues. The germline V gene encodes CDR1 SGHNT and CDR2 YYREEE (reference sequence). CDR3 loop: CASSPLGPGETQYF. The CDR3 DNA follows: TGTGCCAGCAGCCCCTTAGGGCCTGGAGAGACCCAGTACTTC.

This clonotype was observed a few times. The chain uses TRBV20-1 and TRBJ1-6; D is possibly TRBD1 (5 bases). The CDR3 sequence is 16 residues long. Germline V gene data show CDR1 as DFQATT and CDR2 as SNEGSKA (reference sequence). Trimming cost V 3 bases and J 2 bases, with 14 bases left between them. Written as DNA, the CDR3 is TGCAGTGCTAGGACCGCAGGAGGGGCCTATAATTCACCCCTCCACTTT. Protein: CSARTAGGAYNSPLHF.

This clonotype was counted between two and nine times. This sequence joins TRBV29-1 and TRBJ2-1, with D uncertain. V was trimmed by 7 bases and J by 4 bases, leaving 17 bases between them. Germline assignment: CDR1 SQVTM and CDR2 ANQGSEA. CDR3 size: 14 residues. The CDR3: CSGVPAVGYNEQFF. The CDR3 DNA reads TGCAGCGGAGTTCCGGCAGTTGGGTACAATGAGCAGTTCTTC.

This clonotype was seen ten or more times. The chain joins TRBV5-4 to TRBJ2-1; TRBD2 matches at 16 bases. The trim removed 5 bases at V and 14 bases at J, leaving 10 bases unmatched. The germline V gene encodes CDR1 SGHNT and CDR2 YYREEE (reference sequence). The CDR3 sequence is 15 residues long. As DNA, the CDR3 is TGTGCCAGCAGTTCCCCGGGACTAGCGGGAGGGCGAGAGTTCTTC. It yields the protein CASSSPGLAGGREFF.

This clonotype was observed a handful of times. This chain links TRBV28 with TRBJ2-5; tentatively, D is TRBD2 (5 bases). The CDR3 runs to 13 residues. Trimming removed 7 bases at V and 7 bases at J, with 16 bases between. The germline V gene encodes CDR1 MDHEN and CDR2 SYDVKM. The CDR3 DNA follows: TGTGCCAGCACGGACGGCGGGCTCCGGACCCAGTACTTC. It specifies CASTDGGLRTQYF.

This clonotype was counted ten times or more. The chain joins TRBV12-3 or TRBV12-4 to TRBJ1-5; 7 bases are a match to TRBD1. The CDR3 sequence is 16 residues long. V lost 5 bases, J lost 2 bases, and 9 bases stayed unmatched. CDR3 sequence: CASSPQQGSGNQPQHF. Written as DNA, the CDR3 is TGTGCCAGCAGTCCCCAACAGGGGTCGGGCAATCAGCCCCAGCATTTT.

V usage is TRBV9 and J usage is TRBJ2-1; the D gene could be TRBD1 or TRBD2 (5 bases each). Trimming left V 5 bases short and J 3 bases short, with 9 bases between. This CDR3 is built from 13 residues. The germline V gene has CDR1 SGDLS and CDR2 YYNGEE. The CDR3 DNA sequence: TGTGCCAGCAGGGGGGATAGCTACAATGAGCAGTTCTTC. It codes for CASRGDSYNEQFF.

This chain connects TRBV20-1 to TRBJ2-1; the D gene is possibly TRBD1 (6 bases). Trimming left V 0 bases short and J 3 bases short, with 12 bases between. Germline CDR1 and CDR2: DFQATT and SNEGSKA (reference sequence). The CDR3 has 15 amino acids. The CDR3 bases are TGCAGTGCTAGAGATTTGGGGGCCGGCTACAATGAGCAGTTCTTC. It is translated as CSARDLGAGYNEQFF.

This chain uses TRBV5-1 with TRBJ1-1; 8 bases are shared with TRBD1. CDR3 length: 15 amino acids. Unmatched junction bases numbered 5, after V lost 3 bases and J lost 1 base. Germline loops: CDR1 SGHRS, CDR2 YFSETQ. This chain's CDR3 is CASSWGTGGNTEAFF. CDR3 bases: TGCGCCAGCAGCTGGGGGACAGGTGGGAACACTGAAGCTTTCTTT.

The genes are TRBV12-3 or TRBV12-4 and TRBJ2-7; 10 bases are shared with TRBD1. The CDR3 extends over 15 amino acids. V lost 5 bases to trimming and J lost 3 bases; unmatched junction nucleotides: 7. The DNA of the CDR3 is TGTGCCAGCAGTCTCCGGGACAGGGGTCTCTACGAGCAGTACTTC. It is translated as CASSLRDRGLYEQYF.

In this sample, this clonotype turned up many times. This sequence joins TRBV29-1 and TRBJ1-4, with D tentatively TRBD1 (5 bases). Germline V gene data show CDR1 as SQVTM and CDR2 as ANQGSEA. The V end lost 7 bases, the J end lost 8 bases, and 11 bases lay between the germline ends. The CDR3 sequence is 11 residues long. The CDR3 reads CSADSGEKLFF. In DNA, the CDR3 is TGCAGCGCCGACAGTGGGGAAAAACTGTTTTTT.

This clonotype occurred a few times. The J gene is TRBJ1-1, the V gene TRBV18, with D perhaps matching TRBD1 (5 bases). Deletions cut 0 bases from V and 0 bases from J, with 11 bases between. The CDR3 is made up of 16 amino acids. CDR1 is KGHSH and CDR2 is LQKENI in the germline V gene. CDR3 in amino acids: CASSPPGEQMNTEAFF. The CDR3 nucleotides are TGTGCCAGCTCACCACCAGGGGAACAGATGAACACTGAAGCTTTCTTT.